The clone carrying this T cell receptor (beta chain) showed up many times. The antigen remains undetermined. This record belongs to a study of T cells in Graves' hyperthyroidism and ophthalmopathy. The study excluded patients with uncontrolled infection, other autoimmune disease, pregnancy or lactation. It was RNA transcripts that yielded the amplified TCR beta CDR3 regions. Initially, a first-round RT-PCR of the TCR CDR3 employed the HTBI primer set. From the multiplex PCR reads, TCRdb called clonotypes with MiXCR, one entry per CDR3 protein. The data contain 640,000 or so distinct CDR3 sequences, about 15% of them singletons. In germline, CDR1 is MNHEY, CDR2 SVGAGI. This CDR3 spans 13 amino acids. The V gene lost 11 bases and the J gene lost 2 bases, with 15 bases spanning the gap. Study-wide findings and caveats: The blood repertoire included most of the expanded thyroid clonotypes above 0.001.

Sequences were obtained from blood. V gene TRBV6-5 combines with J gene TRBJ1-2; no clear D gene. The clonotype originates from a woman aged 40 to 50 with Graves' ophthalmopathy. As DNA, the CDR3 is TGTGCCCAAGAGCCCCAATGGAACTATGGCTACACCTTC. Protein: CAQEPQWNYGYTF.